Shown below are 22 T cell receptor beta chains from a single sample sequenced in a study of identical twins. In TCRdb, the 5' RACE reads were re-called with MiXCR into one record per CDR3 protein. The sample includes about 460,000 distinct CDR3 sequences, approximately 15% seen only once; the top ten take about 0.54%. This sample also appeared in a second study, on yellow fever vaccine responses in identical twins.

The sequenced material came from CD4+ T cells sorted from blood. These receptors were obtained from a woman aged 18-30 years in good health.

This clonotype has a handful of counts. The chain is built from TRBV3-1 and TRBJ2-7; D gene ambiguous. Germline CDR1 LGHDT, CDR2 YNNKEL (reference sequence). V was pared by 1 base and J by 2 bases, with 15 bases between. CDR3 size: 16 residues. The CDR3 here is CASSQGWEFSTYEQYF. CDR3 coding DNA: TGTGCCAGCAGCCAAGGTTGGGAATTCAGCACCTACGAGCAGTACTTC.

The chain employs TRBV28 and TRBJ2-1; D may be TRBD1 or TRBD2 (5 bases each). Trimming took off 5 bases at V and 5 bases at J, with 16 bases between the two ends. The CDR3 has 15 residues. Germline V CDR1 and CDR2: MDHEN, SYDVKM. The CDR3 DNA reads TGTGCCAGCAGTCCCCCCGGGAAGGGGCACAATGAGCAGTTCTTC. Translating it yields CASSPPGKGHNEQFF.

This sequence joins TRBV3-1 and TRBJ2-7; no firm D call. V was pared by 0 bases and J by 6 bases, with 6 bases between. This CDR3 has 12 residues. The germline CDR1 and CDR2 sequences are LGHDT and YNNKEL (reference sequence). The CDR3 DNA is TGTGCCAGCAGCCAAGATCTTACCGAGCAGTACTTC. It is translated as CASSQDLTEQYF.

The chain is built from TRBV27 and TRBJ2-7; D gene unclear. Looked up from germline, CDR1 is MNHEY and CDR2 is SMNVEV (reference sequence). V gave up 3 bases and J gave up 3 bases, with 9 bases separating them. This CDR3 contains 13 residues. Written as DNA, the CDR3 is TGTGCCAGCAGTTTTCCACCTTTCTACGAGCAGTACTTC. Translating it yields CASSFPPFYEQYF.

At least ten counts were recorded for this clonotype. The chain combines TRBV28 with TRBJ1-2, with TRBD1 as a possible D gene (5 bases). CDR1 is MDHEN, CDR2 SYDVKM, per germline. The CDR3 runs 12 residues. V shed 6 bases and J shed 4 bases, with 9 bases lying between them. CDR3 coding DNA: TGTGCCAGCAGAGGGGCGGGCTATGGCTACACCTTC. It specifies CASRGAGYGYTF.

This clonotype was counted between two and nine times. The chain uses TRBV7-9 and TRBJ2-3; 11 bases are shared with TRBD2. Germline lookup yields CDR1 SEHNR and CDR2 FQNEAQ (reference sequence). The length of the CDR3 is 17 residues. V lost 8 bases and J lost 4; bases outside the gene matches: 14. The CDR3 DNA sequence: TGTGCCAGCGTGACAGGCGTGGGACTAGCGGCCTCAGATACGCAGTATTTT. Its translation: CASVTGVGLAASDTQYF.

The gene calls are TRBV5-5 and TRBJ2-2, with 10 bases that match TRBD2. Germline trimming cut 2 bases from V and 0 bases from J; bases unmatched to any gene: 1. The CDR3 has 16 amino acids. Germline CDR1 SGHKS, CDR2 YYEKEE (reference sequence). CDR3: CASSFSGGTNTGELFF. The DNA of the CDR3 is TGTGCCAGCAGCTTTAGCGGGGGGACGAACACCGGGGAGCTGTTTTTT.

This clonotype was recorded a few times. The CDR3 loop is CASSPGGGGGSNQPQHF. Written as DNA, the CDR3 is TGTGCCAGCAGCCCGGGTGGAGGGGGCGGGAGCAATCAGCCCCAGCATTTT. The chain couples TRBV12-3 or TRBV12-4 to TRBJ1-5, with 7 bases identical to TRBD1. This CDR3 has 17 amino acids. After removal of 6 bases from V and 1 base from J, the junction contained 12 bases not matched to a gene.

This clonotype was seen at least ten times. The chain joins TRBV29-1 to TRBJ2-3; 9 bases line up with TRBD2. V dropped 2 bases and J dropped 3; count of bases not matched to a gene: 3. Germline values: CDR1 SQVTM, CDR2 ANQGSEA. The CDR3 is made up of 14 amino acids. This CDR3 reads CSVELAGPTDTQYF. The CDR3 region has the DNA TGCAGCGTTGAACTAGCGGGGCCTACAGATACGCAGTATTTT.

The chain joins TRBV18 to TRBJ1-6; tentative D call: TRBD1 (6 bases). V shed 4 bases and J shed 4 bases, with 17 bases lying between them. Germline V CDR1 and CDR2: KGHSH, LQKENI. The CDR3 runs to 17 residues. This CDR3 reads CASSLRTRTEYNSPLHF. The DNA of the CDR3 is TGTGCCAGCTCACTGCGAACGCGGACAGAGTATAATTCACCCCTCCACTTT.

The chain has TRBV12-3 or TRBV12-4 and TRBJ2-3; TRBD1 aligns across 10 bases. V trimming: 0 bases; J trimming: 4 bases; junction bases outside the gene matches: 13. CDR3 length: 19 amino acids. Here the CDR3 DNA reads TGTGCCAGCAGTTTAGCGATGATGCAGGGACAGGGGTCATCAGATACGCAGTATTTT. It encodes CASSLAMMQGQGSSDTQYF.

There are many counts of this clonotype. This chain connects TRBV7-2 to TRBJ2-3; D remains ambiguous. Trimming pared 6 bases from V and 1 base from J, leaving 5 bases between. Germline values: CDR1 SGHTA, CDR2 FQGNSA. The CDR3 has 12 amino acids. This CDR3 is CASRFGTDTQYF. As DNA, the CDR3 is TGTGCCAGCAGATTCGGCACAGATACGCAGTATTTT.

This clonotype turned up a few times. The chain is built from TRBV30 and TRBJ2-2; the match to TRBD1 covers 10 bases. V lost 3 bases and J lost 6; bases outside the gene matches: 10. The V gene's germline CDR1 is GTSNPN and CDR2 SVGIG (reference sequence). This CDR3 has 16 residues. The CDR3 bases are TGTGCCTGGAGGCGGTCTGGACAGGGGGATGCCGGGGAGCTGTTTTTT. It yields the protein CAWRRSGQGDAGELFF.

The chain uses TRBV25-1 and TRBJ2-7; a weak D match, TRBD2 (6 bases). With 1 base removed from V and 6 bases from J, the gap between germline ends came to 13 bases. CDR1 is MGHDK and CDR2 is SYGVNS in the germline V gene. The CDR3 has 14 residues. CDR3 nucleotide sequence: TGTGCCAGCAGTGAATCCCTCCTAGCGCCCGAGCAGTACTTC. Its protein is CASSESLLAPEQYF.

The CDR3 region is CASSEGLSNQPQHF. For the CDR3, the DNA is TGCGCCAGCAGTGAAGGGCTTAGCAATCAGCCCCAGCATTTT. The chain is built from TRBV10-1 and TRBJ1-5; D call uncertain. Between the trimmed V and J ends, which lost 3 bases and 0 bases, there was a span of 6 bases. The CDR3 spans 14 residues. Germline assignment: CDR1 WNHNN and CDR2 SYGVQD (reference sequence).

The chain uses TRBV5-1 and TRBJ2-3, with unresolved D. Trimming cost V 0 bases and J 10 bases, with 9 bases left between them. Germline V lookup: CDR1 SGHRS, CDR2 YFSETQ. The CDR3 loop spans 12 amino acids. CDR3 sequence (DNA): TGCGCCAGCAGCTTGGGTCTAGAAGCGCAGTATTTT. Encoded protein: CASSLGLEAQYF.

The rearrangement joins TRBV20-1 to TRBJ2-1, with D perhaps matching TRBD1 (6 bases). The length of the CDR3 is 12 residues. CDR1 and CDR2 from the germline V gene are DFQATT and SNEGSKA (reference sequence). The germline V and J ends were trimmed by 3 bases and 15 bases, with 18 bases remaining between them. Here the CDR3 reads CSARDEAGVPFF. The CDR3, as DNA: TGCAGTGCTAGGGACGAGGCAGGGGTCCCGTTCTTC.

This chain uses TRBV28 with TRBJ2-1; tentatively, D is TRBD1 (7 bases). V shed 5 bases and J shed 6 bases, with 20 bases lying between them. The germline CDR1 and CDR2 sequences are MDHEN and SYDVKM. This CDR3 has 16 residues. CDR3 in DNA: TGTGCCAGCAGTACCGCGGCAGGGGGGATTCCCAATGAGCAGTTCTTC. Its translation: CASSTAAGGIPNEQFF.

The chain employs TRBV5-1 and TRBJ2-7, with 10 bases matching TRBD2. The germline V gene encodes CDR1 SGHRS and CDR2 YFSETQ. This CDR3 is built from 14 residues. Germline trimming cut 5 bases from V and 0 bases from J; bases unmatched to any gene: 2. CDR3 sequence: CASRSGGASYEQYF. CDR3 nucleotides: TGCGCCAGCAGAAGCGGGGGGGCCTCCTACGAGCAGTACTTC.

The chain couples TRBV20-1 to TRBJ2-2; 12 bases line up with TRBD1. Germline CDR1 and CDR2: DFQATT and SNEGSKA (reference sequence). V trimming: 3 bases; J trimming: 5 bases; junction bases outside the gene matches: 4. CDR3 size: 15 residues. The CDR3 loop reads CSARAGQGATGELFF. The CDR3 DNA reads as TGCAGTGCTAGGGCGGGACAGGGGGCGACCGGGGAGCTGTTTTTT.

The chain carries TRBV4-1 and TRBJ2-1, with D tentatively TRBD2 (6 bases). Germline V gene lookup returns CDR1 MGHRA and CDR2 YSYEKL. CDR3 length: 16 residues. Deletions cut 0 bases from V and 4 bases from J, with 13 bases between. CDR3 region: CASSQEPRDRYNEQFF. The CDR3 nucleotides are TGCGCCAGCAGCCAAGAGCCGCGGGACCGATACAATGAGCAGTTCTTC.

CDR3: CAWSERGTEAFF. In DNA, the CDR3 is TGTGCCTGGAGTGAACGGGGAACTGAAGCTTTCTTT. The chain has TRBV30 and TRBJ1-1; D gene unclear. Germline values: CDR1 GTSNPN, CDR2 SVGIG (reference sequence). This CDR3 region has 12 residues. V was trimmed by 1 base and J by 5 bases, leaving 8 bases between them.